This T cell receptor (beta chain) was captured by sequencing in a study of blood T cell repertoires in COVID-19. The overall study: Sources were T cells, B-cell-depleted T cells, or PBMCs; the material itself was cDNA or gDNA.

Original handling: Quantification of nucleated cells was approximated via reference gene primer amplification. The table came from immunoSEQ multiplex PCR; TCRdb's copy has only in-frame clones and leaves some out. V and J calls and clone size are as listed in that table; D and trimming were resolved from the DNA. The table includes about 200,000 clones, about four fifths detected once. CDR1 and CDR2 from the germline V gene are LNHDA and SQIVND (reference sequence). After removal of 10 bases from V and 8 bases from J, the junction contained 14 bases not matched to a gene. There are 14 residues in the CDR3. This clone has more than one count but fewer than ten. Grouping used clinical history reported by participants in a survey and questionnaire.

This rearrangement joins TRBV19 to TRBJ2-7, with TRBD1 identical over 10 bases. Sequenced input: PBMCs or T cells enriched from blood (not recorded which). This clonotype originated in a man between 40 and 49 years old who had recovered from COVID-19. The CDR3 sequence is CATRDRGQRRKQYF. DNA of the CDR3: TGTGCCACCCGAGACAGGGGGCAGAGGCGGAAGCAGTACTTC. The whole variable domain, remainder taken from reference TRBV19 and TRBJ2-7, is DGGITQSPKYLFRKEGQNVTLSCEQNLNHDAMYWYRQDPGQGLRLIYYSQIVNDFQKGDIAEGYSVSREKKESFPLTVTSAQKNPTAFYLCATRDRGQRRKQYFGPGTRLTVT.